A selection of T cell receptor beta chains follows, all from one sample in a study of T cell repertoires in cytomegalovirus infection. TCRdb redid the calling of the reads with MiXCR, one entry per CDR3 protein. The data hold hundreds of thousands of distinct CDR3 sequences, with 30% to 40% observed a single time. No antigen has been identified for these receptors. Sequenced here: cultured PBMCs, sampled from culture after CMV antigen stimulation. The receptors stem from a human donor in good health (CMV status not recorded). Some clones in this sample may be carry-over from other donors' samples. Each CDR3 is given with its conserved first and last residue.

v_call: TRBV7-8
j_call: TRBJ2-6
cdr3_aa: CASSLEFGANVLTF

v_call: TRBV20-1
j_call: TRBJ1-1
cdr3_aa: CSARDDLNTEAFF

v_call: TRBV19
j_call: TRBJ1-2
cdr3_aa: CASSINLQGYGYTF

v_call: TRBV24-1
j_call: TRBJ2-2
cdr3_aa: CATSDPGTSSTVGELFF

v_call: TRBV27
j_call: TRBJ1-4
cdr3_aa: CASSLGMRARTNEKLFF

v_call: TRBV19
j_call: TRBJ1-1
cdr3_aa: CASSTRHNLPEAFF

v_call: TRBV7-2
j_call: TRBJ1-1
cdr3_aa: CASSLNWDREAFF

v_call: TRBV6-1
j_call: TRBJ1-1
cdr3_aa: CASRTLFEGEAFF

v_call: TRBV3-1
j_call: TRBJ2-5
cdr3_aa: CASISGERKTQYF

v_call: TRBV7-2
j_call: TRBJ1-5
cdr3_aa: CASSLSGDQPQHF

v_call: TRBV27
j_call: TRBJ1-4
cdr3_aa: CASSNAGTMEKLFF

v_call: TRBV4-2
j_call: TRBJ2-3
cdr3_aa: CASSPDGAGGPGGTDTQYF

v_call: TRBV15
j_call: TRBJ1-1
cdr3_aa: CATSRGPPNTEAFF

v_call: TRBV7-9
j_call: TRBJ1-5
cdr3_aa: CASSSIDRQPQHF

v_call: TRBV12-3/TRBV12-4
j_call: TRBJ2-5
cdr3_aa: CASSGVQETQYF

v_call: TRBV20-1
j_call: TRBJ2-2
cdr3_aa: CSAPALDGGELFF

v_call: TRBV29-1
j_call: TRBJ1-2
cdr3_aa: CSVWDRTGDSYGYTF

v_call: TRBV4-2
j_call: TRBJ2-1
cdr3_aa: CASSQGVSIPYNEQFF

v_call: TRBV6-1
j_call: TRBJ2-4
cdr3_aa: CASSDGWLAKNIQYF

v_call: TRBV7-4
j_call: TRBJ2-1
cdr3_aa: CASSPPNEQFF

v_call: TRBV18
j_call: TRBJ2-3
cdr3_aa: CASSPRSSSGTDTQYF

v_call: TRBV6-2/TRBV6-3
j_call: TRBJ2-7
cdr3_aa: CASSYREFEGFEQYF

v_call: TRBV11-2
j_call: TRBJ2-1
cdr3_aa: CASSTATGYNEQFF